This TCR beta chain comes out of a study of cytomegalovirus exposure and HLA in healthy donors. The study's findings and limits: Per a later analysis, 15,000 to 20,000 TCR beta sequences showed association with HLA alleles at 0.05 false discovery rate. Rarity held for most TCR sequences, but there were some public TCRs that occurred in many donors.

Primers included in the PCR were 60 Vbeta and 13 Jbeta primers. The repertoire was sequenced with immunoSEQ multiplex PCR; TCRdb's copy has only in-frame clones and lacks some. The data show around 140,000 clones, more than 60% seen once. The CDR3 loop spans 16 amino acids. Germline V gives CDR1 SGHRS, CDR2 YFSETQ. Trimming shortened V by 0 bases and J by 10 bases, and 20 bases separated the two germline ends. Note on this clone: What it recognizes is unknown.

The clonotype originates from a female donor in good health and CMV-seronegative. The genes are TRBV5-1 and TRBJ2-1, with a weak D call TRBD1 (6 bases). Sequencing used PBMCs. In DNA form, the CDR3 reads TGCGCCAGCAGCTTGGGGGTGGGGGCCTCGAAGGGGGAGCAGTTCTTC. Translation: CASSLGVGASKGEQFF.